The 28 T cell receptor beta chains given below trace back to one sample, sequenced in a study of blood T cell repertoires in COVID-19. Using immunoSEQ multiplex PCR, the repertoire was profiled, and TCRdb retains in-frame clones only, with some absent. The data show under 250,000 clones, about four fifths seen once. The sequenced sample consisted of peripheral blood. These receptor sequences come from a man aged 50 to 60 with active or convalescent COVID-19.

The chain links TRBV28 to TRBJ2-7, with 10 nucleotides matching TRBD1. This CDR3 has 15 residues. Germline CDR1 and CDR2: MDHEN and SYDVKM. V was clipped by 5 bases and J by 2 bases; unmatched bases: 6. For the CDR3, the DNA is TGTGCCAGCAGTCCCATCGGGACAGGGGCCTACGAGCAGTACTTC. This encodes CASSPIGTGAYEQYF.

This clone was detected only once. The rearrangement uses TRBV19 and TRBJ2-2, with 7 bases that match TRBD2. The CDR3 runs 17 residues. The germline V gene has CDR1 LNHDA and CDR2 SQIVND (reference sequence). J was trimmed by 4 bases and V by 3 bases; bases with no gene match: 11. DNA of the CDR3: TGTGCCAGTAGTATCTGGAAGGGGCGGGGGACCACCGGGGAGCTGTTTTTT. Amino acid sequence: CASSIWKGRGTTGELFF.

The CDR3 DNA reads as TGCGCCAGCAGCTTGGACGCGGGGGGCCCGGGTGAGCAGTTCTTC. This codes for CASSLDAGGPGEQFF. The chain is built from TRBV5-1 and TRBJ2-1; TRBD2 matches at 8 bases. The CDR3 runs 15 residues. The V gene's germline CDR1 is SGHRS and CDR2 YFSETQ. V shed 0 bases, J shed 9 bases, and the junction held 8 bases outside the gene matches. The complete variable domain, with remaining parts taken from reference TRBV5-1 and TRBJ2-1, reads KAGVTQTPRYLIKTRGQQVTLSCSPISGHRSVSWYQQTPGQGLQFLFEYFSETQRNKGNFPGRFSGRQFSNSRSEMNVSTLELGDSALYLCASSLDAGGPGEQFFGPGTRLTVL.

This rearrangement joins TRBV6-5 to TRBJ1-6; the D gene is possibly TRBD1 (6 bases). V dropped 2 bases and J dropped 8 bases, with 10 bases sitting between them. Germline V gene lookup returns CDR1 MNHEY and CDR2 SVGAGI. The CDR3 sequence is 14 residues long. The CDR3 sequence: CASSYDRFYSPLHF. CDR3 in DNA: TGTGCCAGCAGTTACGACAGGTTTTATTCACCCCTCCACTTT.

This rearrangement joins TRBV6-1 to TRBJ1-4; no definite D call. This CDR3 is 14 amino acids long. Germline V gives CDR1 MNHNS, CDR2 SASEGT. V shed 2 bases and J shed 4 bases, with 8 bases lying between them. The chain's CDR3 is CASSERHFNEKLFF. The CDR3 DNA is TGTGCCAGCAGTGAACGCCACTTTAATGAAAAACTGTTTTTT.

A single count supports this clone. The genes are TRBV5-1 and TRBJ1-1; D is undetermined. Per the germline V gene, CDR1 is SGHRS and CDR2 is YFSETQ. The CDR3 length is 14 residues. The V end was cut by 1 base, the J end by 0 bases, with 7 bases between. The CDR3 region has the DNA TGCGCCAGCAGCTTGACGGTGATGAACACTGAAGCTTTCTTT. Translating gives CASSLTVMNTEAFF.

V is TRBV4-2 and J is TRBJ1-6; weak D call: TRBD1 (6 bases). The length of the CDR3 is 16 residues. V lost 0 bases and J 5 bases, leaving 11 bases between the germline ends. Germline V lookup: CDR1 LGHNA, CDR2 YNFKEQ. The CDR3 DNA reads TGTGCCAGCAGCCAAGAAACAGGGCGGGATAATTCACCCCTCCACTTT. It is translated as CASSQETGRDNSPLHF.

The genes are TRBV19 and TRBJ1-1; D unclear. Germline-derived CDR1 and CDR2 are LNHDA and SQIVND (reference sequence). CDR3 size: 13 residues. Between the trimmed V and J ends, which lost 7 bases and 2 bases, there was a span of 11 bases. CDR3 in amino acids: CASKLGVNTEAFF. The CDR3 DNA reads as TGTGCCAGTAAACTCGGGGTTAACACTGAAGCTTTCTTT.

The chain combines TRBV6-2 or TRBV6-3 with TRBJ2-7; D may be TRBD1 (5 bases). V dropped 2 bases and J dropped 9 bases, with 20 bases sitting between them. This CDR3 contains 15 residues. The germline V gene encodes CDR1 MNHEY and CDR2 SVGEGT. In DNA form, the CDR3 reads TGTGCCAGCAGTTACGGGGCAGACAGTTTACGAGGGCAGTACTTC. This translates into CASSYGADSLRGQYF.

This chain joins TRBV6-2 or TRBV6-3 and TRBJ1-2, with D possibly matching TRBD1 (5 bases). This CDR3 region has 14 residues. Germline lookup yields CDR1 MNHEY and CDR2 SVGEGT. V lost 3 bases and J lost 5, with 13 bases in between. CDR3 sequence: CASSYTGARYGYTF. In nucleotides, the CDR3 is TGTGCCAGCAGTTATACAGGCGCCCGGTATGGCTACACCTTC.

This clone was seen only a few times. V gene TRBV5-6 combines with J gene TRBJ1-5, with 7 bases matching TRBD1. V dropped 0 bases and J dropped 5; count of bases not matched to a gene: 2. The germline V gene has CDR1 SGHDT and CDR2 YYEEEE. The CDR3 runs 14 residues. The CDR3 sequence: CASSLDRGDQPQHF. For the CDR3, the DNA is TGTGCCAGCAGCTTGGACAGGGGTGATCAGCCCCAGCATTTT. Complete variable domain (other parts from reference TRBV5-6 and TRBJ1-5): DAGVTQSPTHLIKTRGQQVTLRCSPKSGHDTVSWYQQALGQGPQFIFQYYEEEERQRGNFPDRFSGHQFPNYSSELNVNALLLGDSALYLCASSLDRGDQPQHFGDGTRLSIL.

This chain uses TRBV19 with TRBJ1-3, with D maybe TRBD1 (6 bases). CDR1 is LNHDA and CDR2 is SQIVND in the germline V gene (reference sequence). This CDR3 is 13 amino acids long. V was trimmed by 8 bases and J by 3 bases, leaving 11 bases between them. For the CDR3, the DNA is TGTGCCAGTTCACAGGGTTATGGAAACACCATATATTTT. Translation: CASSQGYGNTIYF.

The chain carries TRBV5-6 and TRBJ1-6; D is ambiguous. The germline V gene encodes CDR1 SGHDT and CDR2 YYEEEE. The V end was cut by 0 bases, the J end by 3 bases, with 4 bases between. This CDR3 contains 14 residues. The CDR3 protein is CASSLDIYNSPLHF. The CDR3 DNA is TGTGCCAGCAGCTTGGACATCTATAATTCACCCCTCCACTTT.

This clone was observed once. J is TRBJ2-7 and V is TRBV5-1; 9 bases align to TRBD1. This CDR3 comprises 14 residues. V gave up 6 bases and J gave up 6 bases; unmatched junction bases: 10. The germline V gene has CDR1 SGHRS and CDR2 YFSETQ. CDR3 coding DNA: TGCGCCAGCACCGGGACAGGGTCCTTGTCCGAGCAGTACTTC. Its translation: CASTGTGSLSEQYF.

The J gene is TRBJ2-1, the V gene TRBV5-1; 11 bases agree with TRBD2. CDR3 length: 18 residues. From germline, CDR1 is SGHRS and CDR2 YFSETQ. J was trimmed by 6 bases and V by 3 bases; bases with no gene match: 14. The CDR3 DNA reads TGCGCCAGCAGCTCCTTACCTGTTAGCGGGGGGGCTGGCAATGAGCAGTTCTTC. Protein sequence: CASSSLPVSGGAGNEQFF. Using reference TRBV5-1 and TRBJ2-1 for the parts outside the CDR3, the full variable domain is KAGVTQTPRYLIKTRGQQVTLSCSPISGHRSVSWYQQTPGQGLQFLFEYFSETQRNKGNFPGRFSGRQFSNSRSEMNVSTLELGDSALYLCASSSLPVSGGAGNEQFFGPGTRLTVL.

CDR3 residues: CASSLRAGGELFF. The CDR3 DNA sequence: TGTGCCAGCAGTTTAAGGGCGGGGGGGGAGCTGTTTTTT. V usage is TRBV12-3 or TRBV12-4 and J usage is TRBJ2-2; D is possibly TRBD2 (6 bases). Trimming took 2 bases from V and 8 from J, leaving 9 bases between them. The CDR3 contains 13 residues.

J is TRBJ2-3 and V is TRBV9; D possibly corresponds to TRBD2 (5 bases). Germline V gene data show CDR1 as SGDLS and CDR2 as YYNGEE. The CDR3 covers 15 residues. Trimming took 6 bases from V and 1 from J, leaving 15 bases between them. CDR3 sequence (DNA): TGTGCCAGCAACCCTGGCGGGCGGGGCACAGATACGCAGTATTTT. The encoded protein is CASNPGGRGTDTQYF.

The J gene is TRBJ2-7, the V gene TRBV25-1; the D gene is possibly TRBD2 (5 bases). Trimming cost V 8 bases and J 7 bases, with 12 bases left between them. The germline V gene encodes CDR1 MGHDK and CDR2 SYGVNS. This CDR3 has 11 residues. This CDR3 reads CASSLEREQYF. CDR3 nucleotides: TGTGCCAGCTCTTTGGAGCGGGAGCAGTACTTC.

The CDR3 loop reads CAWRPKGHSQPQHF. The CDR3 DNA follows: TGTGCCTGGAGACCAAAGGGACACTCCCAGCCCCAGCATTTT. The chain links TRBV30 to TRBJ1-5; possible D gene TRBD1, 6 bases. Per germline, CDR1 GTSNPN and CDR2 SVGIG (reference sequence). This CDR3 has 14 amino acids. V was shortened by 3 bases and J by 7 bases, with 16 bases between the two germline ends.

The CDR3 loop reads CASSYLGKDTQYF. The CDR3 region has the DNA TGTGCCAGTAGCTATTTGGGCAAAGATACGCAGTATTTT. V and J are TRBV19 and TRBJ2-3; D is ambiguous. V lost 6 bases to trimming and J lost 5 bases, with 12 bases between them. In germline, CDR1 is LNHDA, CDR2 SQIVND (reference sequence). CDR3 length equals 13 residues.

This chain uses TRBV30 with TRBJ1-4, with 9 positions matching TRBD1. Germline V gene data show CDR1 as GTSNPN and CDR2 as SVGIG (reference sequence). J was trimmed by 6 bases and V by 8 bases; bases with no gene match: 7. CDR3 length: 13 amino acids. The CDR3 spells CATLTGGDEKLFF. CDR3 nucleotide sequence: TGTGCCACCCTCACAGGGGGCGATGAAAAACTGTTTTTT. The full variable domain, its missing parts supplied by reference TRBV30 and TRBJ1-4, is SQTIHQWPATLVQPVGSPLSLECTVEGTSNPNLYWYRQAAGRGLQLLFYSVGIGQISSEVPQNLSASRPQDRQFILSSKKLLLSDSGFYLCATLTGGDEKLFFGSGTQLSVL.

This chain's CDR3 is CASSLMGGGANTEAFF. The CDR3 region has the DNA TGCGCCAGCAGCTTGATGGGAGGAGGGGCGAACACTGAAGCTTTCTTT. The chain is built from TRBV5-1 and TRBJ1-1, with D tentatively TRBD1 (5 bases). With 1 base removed from V and 1 base from J, the gap between germline ends came to 14 bases. The CDR3 consists of 16 residues. Germline values: CDR1 SGHRS, CDR2 YFSETQ.

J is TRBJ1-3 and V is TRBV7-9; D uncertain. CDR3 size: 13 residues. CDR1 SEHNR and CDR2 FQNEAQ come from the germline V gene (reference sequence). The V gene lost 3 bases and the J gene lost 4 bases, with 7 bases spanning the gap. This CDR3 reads CASSFGEGNTIYF. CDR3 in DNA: TGTGCCAGCAGCTTCGGGGAGGGAAACACCATATATTTT.

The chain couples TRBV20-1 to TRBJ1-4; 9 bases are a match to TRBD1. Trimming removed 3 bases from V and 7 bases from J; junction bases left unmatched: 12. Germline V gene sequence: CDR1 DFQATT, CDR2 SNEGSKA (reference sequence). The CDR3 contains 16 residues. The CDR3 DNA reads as TGCAGTGCTAGTCCGATCCAACGGGACAGGGCTGAAAAACTGTTTTTT. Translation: CSASPIQRDRAEKLFF.

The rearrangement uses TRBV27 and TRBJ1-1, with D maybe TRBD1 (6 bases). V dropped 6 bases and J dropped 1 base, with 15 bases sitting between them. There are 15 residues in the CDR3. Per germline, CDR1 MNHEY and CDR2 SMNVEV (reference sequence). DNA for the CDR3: TGTGCCAGCAGGAAAATACAGGGCCCGAACACTGAAGCTTTCTTT. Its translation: CASRKIQGPNTEAFF.

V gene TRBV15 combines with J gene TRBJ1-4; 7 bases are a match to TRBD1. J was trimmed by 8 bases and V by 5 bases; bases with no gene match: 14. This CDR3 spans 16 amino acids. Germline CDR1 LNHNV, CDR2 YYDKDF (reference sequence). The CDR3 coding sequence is TGTGCCACCAGCGAGATGGCCGGGGACAGAGGGGAAAAACTGTTTTTT. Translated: CATSEMAGDRGEKLFF.

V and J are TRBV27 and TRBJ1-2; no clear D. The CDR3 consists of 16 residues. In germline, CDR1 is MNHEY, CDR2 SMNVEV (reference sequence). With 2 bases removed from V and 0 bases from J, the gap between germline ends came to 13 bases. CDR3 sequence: CASSLGAATPNYGYTF. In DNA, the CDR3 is TGTGCCAGCAGTTTAGGAGCGGCAACCCCTAACTATGGCTACACCTTC.

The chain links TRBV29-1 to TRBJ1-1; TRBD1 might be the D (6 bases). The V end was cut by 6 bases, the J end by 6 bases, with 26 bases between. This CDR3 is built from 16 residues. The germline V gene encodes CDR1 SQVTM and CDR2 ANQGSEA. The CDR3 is CSVAQNRETPTAEAFF. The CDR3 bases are TGCAGCGTGGCCCAAAACAGGGAAACCCCTACAGCTGAAGCTTTCTTT.